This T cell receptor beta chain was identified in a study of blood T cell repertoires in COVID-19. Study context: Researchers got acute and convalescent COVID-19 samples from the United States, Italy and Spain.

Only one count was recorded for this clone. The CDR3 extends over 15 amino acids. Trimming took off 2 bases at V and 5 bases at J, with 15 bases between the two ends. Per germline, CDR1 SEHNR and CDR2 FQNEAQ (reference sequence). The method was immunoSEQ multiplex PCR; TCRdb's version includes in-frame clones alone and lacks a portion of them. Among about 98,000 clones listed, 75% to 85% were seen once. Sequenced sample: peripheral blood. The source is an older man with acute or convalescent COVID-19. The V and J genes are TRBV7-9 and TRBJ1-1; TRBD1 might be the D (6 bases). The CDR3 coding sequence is TGTGCCAGCAGCTTACAAAGGGGGATGAGGACTGAAGCTTTCTTT. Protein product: CASSLQRGMRTEAFF.